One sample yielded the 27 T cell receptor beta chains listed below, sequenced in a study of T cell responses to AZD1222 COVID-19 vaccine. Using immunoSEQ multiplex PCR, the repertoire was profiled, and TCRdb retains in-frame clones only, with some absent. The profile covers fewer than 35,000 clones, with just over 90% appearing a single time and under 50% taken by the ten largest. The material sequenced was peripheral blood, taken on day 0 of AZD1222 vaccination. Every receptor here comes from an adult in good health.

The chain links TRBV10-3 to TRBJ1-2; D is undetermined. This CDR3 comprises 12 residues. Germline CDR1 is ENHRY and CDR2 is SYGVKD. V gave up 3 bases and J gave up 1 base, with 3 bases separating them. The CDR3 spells CAISDGNYGYTF. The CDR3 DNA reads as TGTGCCATCAGTGACGGTAACTATGGCTACACCTTC.

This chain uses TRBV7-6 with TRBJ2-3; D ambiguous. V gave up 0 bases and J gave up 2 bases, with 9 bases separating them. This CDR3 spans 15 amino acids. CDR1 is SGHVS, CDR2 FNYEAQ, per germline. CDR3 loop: CASSLADGPTDTQYF. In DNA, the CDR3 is TGTGCCAGCAGCTTAGCTGACGGGCCCACAGATACGCAGTATTTT.

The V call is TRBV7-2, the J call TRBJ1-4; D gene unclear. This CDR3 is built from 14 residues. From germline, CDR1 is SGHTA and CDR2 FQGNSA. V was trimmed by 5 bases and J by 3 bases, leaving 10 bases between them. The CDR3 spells CASSAGSSNEKLFF. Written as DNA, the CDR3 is TGTGCCAGCAGCGCCGGGTCTTCTAATGAAAAACTGTTTTTT.

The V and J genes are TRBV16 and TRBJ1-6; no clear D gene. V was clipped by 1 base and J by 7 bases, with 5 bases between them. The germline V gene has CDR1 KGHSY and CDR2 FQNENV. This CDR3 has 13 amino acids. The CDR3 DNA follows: TGTGCCAGCAGCCAATTAGGGAATTCACCCCTCCACTTT. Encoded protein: CASSQLGNSPLHF.

CDR3 bases: TGTGCCAGCAGCGTAGAGGCGACAGGGTATAATTCACCCCTCCACTTT. Translated: CASSVEATGYNSPLHF. The gene calls are TRBV9 and TRBJ1-6, with 7 bases that match TRBD1. The V and J ends lost 0 bases and 4 bases, in that order; junction bases with no gene match: 4. CDR3 length: 16 amino acids. Germline CDR1 SGDLS, CDR2 YYNGEE.

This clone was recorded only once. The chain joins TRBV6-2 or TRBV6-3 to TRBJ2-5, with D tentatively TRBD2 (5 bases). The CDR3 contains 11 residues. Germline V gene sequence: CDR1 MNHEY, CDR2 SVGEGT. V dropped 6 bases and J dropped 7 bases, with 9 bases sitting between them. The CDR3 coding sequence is TGTGCCAGCAGCAGCCGGGGGACCCAGTACTTC. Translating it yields CASSSRGTQYF.

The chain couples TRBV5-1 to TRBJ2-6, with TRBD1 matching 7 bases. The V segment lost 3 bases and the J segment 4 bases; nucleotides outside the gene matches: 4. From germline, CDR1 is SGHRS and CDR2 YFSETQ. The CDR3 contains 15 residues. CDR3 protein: CASSSGGTGANVLTF. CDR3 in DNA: TGCGCCAGCAGCTCAGGGGGAACGGGGGCCAACGTCCTGACTTTC. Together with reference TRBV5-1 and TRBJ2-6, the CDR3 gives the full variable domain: KAGVTQTPRYLIKTRGQQVTLSCSPISGHRSVSWYQQTPGQGLQFLFEYFSETQRNKGNFPGRFSGRQFSNSRSEMNVSTLELGDSALYLCASSSGGTGANVLTFGAGSRLTVL.

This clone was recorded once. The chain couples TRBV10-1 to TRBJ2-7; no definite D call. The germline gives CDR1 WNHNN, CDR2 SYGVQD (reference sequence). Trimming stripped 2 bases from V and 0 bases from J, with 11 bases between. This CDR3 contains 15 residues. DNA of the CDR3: TGCGCCAGCAGTGAGAGGCCTCAAAGCTCCTACGAGCAGTACTTC. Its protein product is CASSERPQSSYEQYF.

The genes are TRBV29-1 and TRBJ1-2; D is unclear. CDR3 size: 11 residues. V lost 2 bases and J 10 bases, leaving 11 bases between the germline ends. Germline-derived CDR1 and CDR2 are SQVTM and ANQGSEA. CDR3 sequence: CSVEKGALYTF. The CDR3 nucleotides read TGCAGCGTTGAAAAAGGTGCCCTCTACACCTTC.

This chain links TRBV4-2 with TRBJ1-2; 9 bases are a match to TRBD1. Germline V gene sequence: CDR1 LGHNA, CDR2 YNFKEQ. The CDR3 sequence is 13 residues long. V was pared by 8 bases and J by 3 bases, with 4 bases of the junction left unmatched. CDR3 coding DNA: TGTGCCAGCTCGACAGGGGGGGACTATGGCTACACCTTC. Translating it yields CASSTGGDYGYTF.

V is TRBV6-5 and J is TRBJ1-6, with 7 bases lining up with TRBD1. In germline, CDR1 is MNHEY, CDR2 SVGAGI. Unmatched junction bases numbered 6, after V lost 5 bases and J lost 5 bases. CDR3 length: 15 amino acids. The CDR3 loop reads CASSLTGPNNSPLHF. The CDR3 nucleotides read TGTGCCAGCAGTCTGACAGGGCCAAATAATTCACCCCTCCACTTT.

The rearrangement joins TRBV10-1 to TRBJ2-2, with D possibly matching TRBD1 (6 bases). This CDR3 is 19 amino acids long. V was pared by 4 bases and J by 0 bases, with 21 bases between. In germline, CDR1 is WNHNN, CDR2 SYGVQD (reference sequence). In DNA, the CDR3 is TGCGCCAGCAGTGCGGACAGCACCCTTAGCAATCCGAACACCGGGGAGCTGTTTTTT. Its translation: CASSADSTLSNPNTGELFF.

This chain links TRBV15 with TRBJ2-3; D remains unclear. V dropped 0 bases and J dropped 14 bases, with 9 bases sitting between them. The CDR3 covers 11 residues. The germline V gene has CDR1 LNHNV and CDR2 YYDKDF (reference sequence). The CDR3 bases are TGTGCCACCAGCAGAGATAACACCAGGTATTTT. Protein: CATSRDNTRYF.

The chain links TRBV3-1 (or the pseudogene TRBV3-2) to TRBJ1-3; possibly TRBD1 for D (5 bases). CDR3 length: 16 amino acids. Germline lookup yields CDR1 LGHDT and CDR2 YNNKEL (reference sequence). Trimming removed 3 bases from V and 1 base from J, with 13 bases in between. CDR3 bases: TGTGCCAGCAGCCAGGAAACAGGAGGATCTGGAAACACCATATATTTT. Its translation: CASSQETGGSGNTIYF.

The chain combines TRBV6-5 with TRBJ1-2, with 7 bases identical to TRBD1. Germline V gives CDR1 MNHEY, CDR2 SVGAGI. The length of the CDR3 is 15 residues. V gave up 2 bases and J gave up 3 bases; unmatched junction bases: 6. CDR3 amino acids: CASSYGAGGDYGYTF. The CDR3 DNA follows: TGTGCCAGCAGTTACGGGGCAGGGGGTGACTATGGCTACACCTTC.

In DNA form, the CDR3 reads TGTGCCAGCAGTTTGACTGGTGAAACGCAGTATTTT. Translated, it gives CASSLTGETQYF. The chain employs TRBV12-3 or TRBV12-4 and TRBJ2-3; D unclear. The CDR3 covers 12 residues. V dropped 3 bases and J dropped 9 bases, with 10 bases sitting between them.

CDR3 loop: CASSLAKADYEFF. The CDR3 DNA is TGTGCCAGCAGCTTAGCGAAGGCAGACTATGAGTTCTTC. J is TRBJ2-1 and V is TRBV7-9, with D perhaps matching TRBD2 (5 bases). The germline V and J ends were trimmed by 0 bases and 14 bases, with 14 bases remaining between them. The CDR3 is made up of 13 amino acids. Germline loops: CDR1 SEHNR, CDR2 FQNEAQ (reference sequence).

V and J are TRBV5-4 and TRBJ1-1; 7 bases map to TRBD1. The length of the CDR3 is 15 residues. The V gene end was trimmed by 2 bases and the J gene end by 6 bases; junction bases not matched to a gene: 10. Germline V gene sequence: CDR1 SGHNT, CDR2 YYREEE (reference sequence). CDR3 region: CASSLTTGRTAEAFF. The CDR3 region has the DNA TGTGCCAGCAGCTTAACGACAGGGCGGACGGCTGAAGCTTTCTTT.

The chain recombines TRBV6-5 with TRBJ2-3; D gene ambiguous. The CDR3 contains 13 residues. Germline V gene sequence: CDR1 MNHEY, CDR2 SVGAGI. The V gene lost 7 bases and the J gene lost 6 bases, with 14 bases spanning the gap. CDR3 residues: CASTQSDTDTQYF. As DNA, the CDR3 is TGTGCCAGCACCCAATCAGATACGGATACGCAGTATTTT.

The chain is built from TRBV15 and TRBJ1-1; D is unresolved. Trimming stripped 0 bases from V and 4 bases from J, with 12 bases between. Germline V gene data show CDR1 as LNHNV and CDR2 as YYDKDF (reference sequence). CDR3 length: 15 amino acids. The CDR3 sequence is CATSRDFGDRTEAFF. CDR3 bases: TGTGCCACCAGCAGAGATTTCGGAGATCGCACTGAAGCTTTCTTT.

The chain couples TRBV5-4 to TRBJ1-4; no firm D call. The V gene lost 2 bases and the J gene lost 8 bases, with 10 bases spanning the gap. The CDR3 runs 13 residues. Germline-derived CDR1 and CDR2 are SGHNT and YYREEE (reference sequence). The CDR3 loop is CASSFGPREKLFF. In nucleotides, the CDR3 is TGTGCCAGCAGCTTTGGGCCCCGGGAAAAACTGTTTTTT.

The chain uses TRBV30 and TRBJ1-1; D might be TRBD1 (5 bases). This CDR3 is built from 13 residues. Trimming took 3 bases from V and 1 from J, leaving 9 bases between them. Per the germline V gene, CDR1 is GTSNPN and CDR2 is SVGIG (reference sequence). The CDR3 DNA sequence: TGTGCCTGGAGAAAACAGGAGAACACTGAAGCTTTCTTT. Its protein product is CAWRKQENTEAFF.

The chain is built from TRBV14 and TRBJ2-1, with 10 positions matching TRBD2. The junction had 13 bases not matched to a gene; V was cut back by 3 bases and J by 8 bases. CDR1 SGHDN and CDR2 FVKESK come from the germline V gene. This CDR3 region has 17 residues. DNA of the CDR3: TGTGCCAGCAGCCATGGAGACCTAGCGGGGGTTCGCTATGAGCAGTTCTTC. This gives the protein CASSHGDLAGVRYEQFF.

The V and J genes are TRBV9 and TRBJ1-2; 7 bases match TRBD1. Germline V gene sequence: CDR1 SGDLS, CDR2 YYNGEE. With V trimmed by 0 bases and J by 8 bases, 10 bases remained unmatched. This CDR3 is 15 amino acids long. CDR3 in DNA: TGTGCCAGCAGCGTAGAGGGGACAGCCGATCGGGGCTACACCTTC. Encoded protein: CASSVEGTADRGYTF.

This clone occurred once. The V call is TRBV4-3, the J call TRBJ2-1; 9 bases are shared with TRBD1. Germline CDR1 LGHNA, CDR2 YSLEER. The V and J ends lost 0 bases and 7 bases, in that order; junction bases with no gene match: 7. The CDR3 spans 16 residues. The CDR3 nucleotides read TGCGCCAGCAGCCAAGATCACAGGGGGCAGTGGAATGAGCAGTTCTTC. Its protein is CASSQDHRGQWNEQFF.

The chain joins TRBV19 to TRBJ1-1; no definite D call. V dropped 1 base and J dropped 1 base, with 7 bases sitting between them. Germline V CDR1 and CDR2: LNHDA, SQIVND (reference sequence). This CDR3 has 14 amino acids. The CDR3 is CASSIVGPNTEAFF. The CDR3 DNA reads TGTGCCAGTAGTATAGTAGGTCCGAACACTGAAGCTTTCTTT.

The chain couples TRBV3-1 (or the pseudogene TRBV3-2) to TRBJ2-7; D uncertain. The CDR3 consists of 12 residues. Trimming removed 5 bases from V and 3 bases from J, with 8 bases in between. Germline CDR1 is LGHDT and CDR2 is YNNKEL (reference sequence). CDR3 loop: CASSDTIYEQYF. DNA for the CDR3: TGTGCCAGCAGCGACACTATCTACGAGCAGTACTTC.